Listed below are T cell receptor beta chains from one sample, sequenced in a study of beta chain features in type 1 diabetes. Here immunoSEQ multiplex PCR was the method, and the copy in TCRdb shows in-frame clones only, minus some. The data show some 350,000 clones, over 9% seen once. The sample consisted of central memory CD4+ T cells from blood. These TCRs come from a young man with type 1 diabetes. Both conserved end residues are part of each CDR3. The D gene is left open where the match is weak. Expanded clones are given a class, and other clones once, few, many or no size at all.

J,length,V,D,size,CDR3,DNA
TRBJ1-5,15,TRBV15,TRBD1,.,CATSIMTGGGQPQHF,TGTGCCACCAGCATCATGACAGGGGGCGGACAGCCCCAGCATTTT
TRBJ2-7,15,TRBV4-2,.,.,CASSQDGGGAYEQYF,TGTGCCAGCAGCCAAGATGGGGGCGGTGCCTACGAGCAGTACTTC
TRBJ2-1,17,TRBV7-2,.,few,CASSRTTSPGSYNEQFF,TGTGCCAGCAGCCGAACAACTAGTCCCGGCTCCTACAATGAGCAGTTCTTC
TRBJ2-5,14,TRBV21-1,.,many,CASSLSGGGETQYF,TGTGCCAGCAGCCTATCGGGAGGCGGTGAGACCCAGTACTTC
TRBJ2-4,14,TRBV9,.,few,CASSELDRRHIQYF,TGTGCCAGCAGCGAACTAGATCGTAGGCACATTCAGTACTTC
TRBJ2-2,18,TRBV7-7,TRBD2,.,CASSSRLAGGQDTGELFF,TGTGCTAGCAGCTCACGACTAGCGGGAGGGCAAGACACCGGGGAGCTGTTTTTT
TRBJ2-1,14,TRBV2,.,many,CASSELASYNEQFF,TGTGCCAGCAGTGAACTCGCGTCCTACAATGAGCAGTTCTTC
TRBJ1-1,13,TRBV11-2,.,.,CASSSREDTEAFF,TGTGCCAGCAGCTCGAGAGAAGACACTGAAGCTTTCTTT
TRBJ1-1,15,TRBV28,TRBD1,few,CASSTYEGAGTEAFF,TGTGCCAGCAGTACGTACGAGGGGGCAGGGACTGAAGCTTTCTTT
TRBJ2-5,13,TRBV9,.,few,CASSVGPKETQYF,TGTGCCAGCAGCGTAGGTCCGAAAGAGACCCAGTACTTC
TRBJ1-1,13,TRBV28,.,few,CASREVENTEAFF,TGTGCCAGCAGAGAGGTGGAGAACACTGAAGCTTTCTTT
TRBJ1-2,13,TRBV6-1,.,few,CASSSPGPGGYTF,TGTGCCAGCAGTAGTCCGGGACCTGGAGGCTACACCTTC
TRBJ2-1,14,TRBV28,TRBD1,few,CASSERTGEGEQFF,TGTGCCAGCAGTGAGCGGACAGGGGAGGGTGAGCAGTTCTTC
TRBJ2-1,15,TRBV2,TRBD1,.,CASSFQTGGYNEQFF,TGTGCCAGCAGTTTCCAGACAGGGGGCTACAATGAGCAGTTCTTC
TRBJ2-3,15,TRBV5-4,TRBD2,few,CASSLERELGDTQYF,TGTGCCAGCAGCCTCGAGCGGGAATTGGGGGATACGCAGTATTTT
TRBJ1-5,16,TRBV19,TRBD1,few,CASSSRTGASNQPQHF,TGTGCCAGTAGTTCCCGGACAGGGGCCTCCAATCAGCCCCAGCATTTT